This T cell receptor (beta chain) is drawn from a study of blood T cell repertoires in COVID-19. In this sample, this clone turned up once. The germline V gene has CDR1 SGDLS and CDR2 YYNGEE. With V trimmed by 4 bases and J by 4 bases, 13 bases remained unmatched. The CDR3 totals 17 residues. Patients in Seattle were enrolled during active infection, then followed longitudinally. In the source study's methods: By means of reference gene primer amplification, nucleated cell counts were estimated. The assay was immunoSEQ multiplex PCR, and TCRdb's table has in-frame clones only and misses some. Clonal size and the V and J genes are those of that table, whereas D and trimming came from the DNA. The sample shows more than 95,000 clones, 85% to 90% of them seen only once.

V gene TRBV9 combines with J gene TRBJ2-5; 10 bases align to TRBD2. The sequence derives from a woman aged 80 or over with COVID-19, enrolled during active disease. The sample was peripheral blood. CDR3 protein: CASSLSGRPTPVETQYF. The CDR3 region has the DNA TGTGCCAGCAGCCTTAGCGGGAGGCCCACCCCTGTAGAGACCCAGTACTTC.